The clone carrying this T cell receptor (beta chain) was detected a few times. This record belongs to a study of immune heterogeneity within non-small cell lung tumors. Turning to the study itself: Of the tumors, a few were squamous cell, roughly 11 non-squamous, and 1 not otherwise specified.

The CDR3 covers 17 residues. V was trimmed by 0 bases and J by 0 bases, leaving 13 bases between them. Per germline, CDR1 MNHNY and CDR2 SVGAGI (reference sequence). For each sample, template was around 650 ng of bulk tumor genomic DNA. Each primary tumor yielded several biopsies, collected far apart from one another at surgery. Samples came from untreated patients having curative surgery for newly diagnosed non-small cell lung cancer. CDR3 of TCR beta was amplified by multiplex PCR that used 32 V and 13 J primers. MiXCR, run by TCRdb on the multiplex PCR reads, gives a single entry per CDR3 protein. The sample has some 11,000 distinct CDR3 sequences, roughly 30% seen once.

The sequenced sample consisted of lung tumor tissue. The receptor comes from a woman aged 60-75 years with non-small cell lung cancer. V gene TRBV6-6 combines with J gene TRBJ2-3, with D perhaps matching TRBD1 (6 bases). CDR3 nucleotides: TGTGCCAGCAGTTACTCTCACAGGGTATCTAGCACAGATACGCAGTATTTT. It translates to CASSYSHRVSSTDTQYF.